The next 13 T cell receptor beta chains were all read from a single sample in a study of radiation and T cells in renal cell carcinoma. The sample's time point: blood 2 weeks post-SBRT. Treatment of the sample: 15 Gy SBRT to primary tumor, nephrectomy 4 weeks later. Some clones are missing from TCRdb's copy, which holds only in-frame ones; the method was immunoSEQ multiplex PCR. This sample has 100,000 to 150,000 clones, with 75% to 85% found just once. This sample comprised blood, obtained from a patient whose treatment included radiotherapy and nephrectomy. The receptors stem from a woman aged 55 to 70 with renal cell carcinoma.

V gene TRBV6-5 combines with J gene TRBJ2-7, with D perhaps assigned TRBD1 or TRBD2 (5 bases each). Germline V gene sequence: CDR1 MNHEY, CDR2 SVGAGI. V lost 7 bases, J lost 2 bases, and 18 bases lay in between. The length of the CDR3 is 15 residues. The CDR3 here is CASTPGPLRTYEQYF. The DNA of the CDR3 is TGTGCCAGCACTCCGGGACCCCTAAGGACCTACGAGCAGTACTTC.

The gene calls are TRBV6-5 and TRBJ1-2; D gene ambiguous. Germline V gene data show CDR1 as MNHEY and CDR2 as SVGAGI. Trimming stripped 2 bases from V and 4 bases from J, with 14 bases between. The CDR3 runs to 15 residues. CDR3 in amino acids: CASSYLRPWGYGYTF. In DNA form, the CDR3 reads TGTGCCAGCAGTTACCTCCGTCCCTGGGGCTATGGCTACACCTTC.

The chain uses TRBV6-1 and TRBJ2-7; D perhaps matches TRBD2 (6 bases). V lost 6 bases to trimming and J lost 0 bases, with 12 bases between them. The CDR3 contains 14 residues. Looked up from germline, CDR1 is MNHNS and CDR2 is SASEGT. CDR3 nucleotide sequence: TGTGCCAGCAGCCGGGACTGGAGCTCCTACGAGCAGTACTTC. This gives the protein CASSRDWSSYEQYF.

This clone was seen a few times. This chain connects TRBV7-9 to TRBJ2-7; D is ambiguous. The CDR3 sequence is 14 residues long. Trimming removed 1 base from V and 2 bases from J, with 9 bases in between. The germline gives CDR1 SEHNR, CDR2 FQNEAQ (reference sequence). CDR3 nucleotide sequence: TGTGCCAGCAGCTTAGAGTGGGGAACCTACGAGCAGTACTTC. It translates to CASSLEWGTYEQYF.

Concerning this clone: Given a much more abundant clone one base away, this may be a read error. V is TRBV7-2 and J is TRBJ2-1, with a tentative D call TRBD2 (5 bases). V gave up 1 base and J gave up 10 bases, with 5 bases separating them. Germline V gives CDR1 SGHTA, CDR2 FQGNSA. The CDR3 consists of 11 residues. In DNA, the CDR3 is TGTGCCAGCAGCTTAGGCGGGGAGCAGTTCTTC. Amino acids: CASSLGGEQFF.

The chain links TRBV6-5 to TRBJ1-3, with D uncertain. CDR1 is MNHEY and CDR2 is SVGAGI in the germline V gene. V lost 7 bases, J lost 0 bases, and 7 bases lay in between. CDR3 length: 13 amino acids. DNA for the CDR3: TGTGCCAGCAAGTCCCTCTCTGGAAACACCATATATTTT. Residues: CASKSLSGNTIYF.

The rearrangement links TRBV5-4 to TRBJ2-2; TRBD1 agrees at 9 bases. V shed 7 bases, J shed 6 bases, and the junction held 10 bases outside the gene matches. CDR1 SGHNT and CDR2 YYREEE come from the germline V gene (reference sequence). This CDR3 is 15 amino acids long. Written as DNA, the CDR3 is TGTGCCAGCTCCGGACGGGACAGGGTACCCGGGGAGCTGTTTTTT. Translation: CASSGRDRVPGELFF.

The rearrangement links TRBV18 to TRBJ1-1; tentatively, D is TRBD1 (5 bases). V lost 3 bases, J lost 1 base, and 6 bases lay in between. Germline CDR1 is KGHSH and CDR2 is LQKENI. This CDR3 comprises 13 residues. CDR3 loop: CASSPDKNTEAFF. The CDR3 DNA reads as TGTGCCAGCTCACCGGACAAGAACACTGAAGCTTTCTTT.

This sequence joins TRBV15 and TRBJ2-3, with D unclear. This CDR3 contains 14 residues. V was shortened by 1 base and J by 8 bases, with 13 bases between the two germline ends. Germline assignment: CDR1 LNHNV and CDR2 YYDKDF (reference sequence). Written as DNA, the CDR3 is TGTGCCACCAGCAGAGGGAGTAGCTCGGCTACGCAGTATTTT. Protein product: CATSRGSSSATQYF.

J is TRBJ2-1 and V is TRBV4-1; 8 bases agree with TRBD1. J gave up 6 bases and V 1 base, and 2 bases lay outside the gene matches. The germline V gene has CDR1 MGHRA and CDR2 YSYEKL. This CDR3 spans 14 amino acids. This CDR3 is CASSQGTGLNEQFF. DNA for the CDR3: TGCGCCAGCAGCCAAGGGACAGGGCTCAATGAGCAGTTCTTC.

The chain uses TRBV18 and TRBJ2-3, with a possible D match to TRBD1 (6 bases). V was shortened by 4 bases and J by 2 bases, with 19 bases between the two germline ends. The CDR3 extends over 17 amino acids. CDR1 and CDR2 from the germline V gene are KGHSH and LQKENI. CDR3 region: CASSQETGITYTDTQYF. CDR3 nucleotides: TGTGCCAGCTCACAGGAGACAGGTATCACTTACACAGATACGCAGTATTTT. Looking up the rest from reference TRBV18 and TRBJ2-3 gives the full variable domain: NAGVMQNPRHLVRRRGQEARLRCSPMKGHSHVYWYRQLPEEGLKFMVYLQKENIIDESGMPKERFSAEFPKEGPSILRIQQVVRGDSAAYFCASSQETGITYTDTQYFGPGTRLTVL.

This sequence joins TRBV28 and TRBJ2-7; D ambiguous. The V and J ends lost 5 bases and 9 bases respectively, with 23 bases between them. Germline V gives CDR1 MDHEN, CDR2 SYDVKM. CDR3 length equals 15 residues. Here the CDR3 DNA reads TGTGCCAGCAGTCAGACATATAGACTGCTCCACGCGCAGTACTTC. This encodes CASSQTYRLLHAQYF.

This chain joins TRBV11-2 and TRBJ2-1, with D perhaps being TRBD1 or TRBD2 (5 bases each). The germline V gene has CDR1 SGHAT and CDR2 FQNNGV. The V end lost 3 bases, the J end lost 6 bases, and 12 bases lay between the germline ends. This CDR3 has 14 amino acids. CDR3 bases: TGTGCCAGCAGCTTTTTGGGGGACGCCAATGAGCAGTTCTTC. Encoded protein: CASSFLGDANEQFF.